This paragraph reports one TCR beta chain. As yet, its antigen is unknown. This specimen belongs to a study of T cell responses to AZD1222 COVID-19 vaccine. The table came from immunoSEQ multiplex PCR; TCRdb's copy has only in-frame clones and leaves some out. This table has 150,000 to 200,000 clones, roughly 90% appearing once. Study findings and constraints: Regions 160-218 and 743-854 dominated among vaccine-associated CD4 TCRs spanning spike. The sample set comprised mostly white British donors with more females, and clonal diversity was possibly underestimated.

The CDR3 extends over 13 amino acids. The V gene's germline CDR1 is MDHEN and CDR2 SYDVKM. Trimming pared 4 bases from V and 0 bases from J, leaving 4 bases between. The sequence derives from an adult who received the AZD1222 COVID-19 vaccine. This chain connects TRBV28 to TRBJ1-3; D is undetermined. The sample here was peripheral blood, taken 28 days after the second AZD1222 dose. The CDR3 loop reads CASSSSSGNTIYF. As DNA, the CDR3 is TGTGCCAGCAGTTCCTCCTCTGGAAACACCATATATTTT.